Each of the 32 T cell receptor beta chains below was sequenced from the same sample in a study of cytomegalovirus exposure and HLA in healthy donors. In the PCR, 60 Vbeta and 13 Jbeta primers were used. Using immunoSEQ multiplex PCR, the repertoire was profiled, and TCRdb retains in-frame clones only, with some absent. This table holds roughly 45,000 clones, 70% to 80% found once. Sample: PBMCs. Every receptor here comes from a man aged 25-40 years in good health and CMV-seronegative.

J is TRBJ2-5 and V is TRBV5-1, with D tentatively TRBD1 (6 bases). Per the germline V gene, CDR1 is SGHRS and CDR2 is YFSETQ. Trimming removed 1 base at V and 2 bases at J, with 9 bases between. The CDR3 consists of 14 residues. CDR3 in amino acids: CASSLTQGQETQYF. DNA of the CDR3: TGCGCCAGCAGCTTGACGCAGGGGCAAGAGACCCAGTACTTC.

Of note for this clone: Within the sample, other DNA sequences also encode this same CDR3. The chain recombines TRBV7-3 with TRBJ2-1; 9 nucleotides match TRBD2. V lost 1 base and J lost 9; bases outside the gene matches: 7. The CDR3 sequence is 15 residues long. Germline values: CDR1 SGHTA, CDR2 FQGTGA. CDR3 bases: TGTGCCAGCAGCTTAAATAGGGCGGGAGGGTCTGAGCAGTTCTTC. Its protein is CASSLNRAGGSEQFF.

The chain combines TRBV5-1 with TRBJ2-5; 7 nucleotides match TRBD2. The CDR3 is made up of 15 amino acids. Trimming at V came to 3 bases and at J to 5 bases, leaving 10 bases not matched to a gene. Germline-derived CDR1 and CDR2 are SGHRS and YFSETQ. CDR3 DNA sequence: TGCGCCAGCAGCTCGACTCTGAGCGGGATGGAGACCCAGTACTTC. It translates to CASSSTLSGMETQYF.

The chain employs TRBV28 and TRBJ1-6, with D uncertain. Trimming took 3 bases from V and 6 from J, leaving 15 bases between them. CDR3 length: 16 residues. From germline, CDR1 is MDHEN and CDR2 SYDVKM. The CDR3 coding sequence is TGTGCCAGCAGTTTCGGGCTTGGGAGGTTTAATTCACCCCTCCACTTT. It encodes CASSFGLGRFNSPLHF.

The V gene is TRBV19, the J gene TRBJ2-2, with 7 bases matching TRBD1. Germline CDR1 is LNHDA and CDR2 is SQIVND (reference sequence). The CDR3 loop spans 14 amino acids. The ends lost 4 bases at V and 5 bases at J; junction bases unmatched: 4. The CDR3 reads CASSSQTGTGELFF. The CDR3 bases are TGTGCCAGTAGTAGCCAGACAGGGACCGGGGAGCTGTTTTTT.

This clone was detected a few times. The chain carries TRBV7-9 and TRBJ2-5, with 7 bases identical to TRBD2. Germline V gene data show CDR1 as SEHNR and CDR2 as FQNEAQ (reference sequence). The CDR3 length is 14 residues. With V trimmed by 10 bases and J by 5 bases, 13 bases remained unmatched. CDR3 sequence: CATGVIGREETQYF. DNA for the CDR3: TGTGCCACCGGCGTAATCGGGCGGGAGGAGACCCAGTACTTC.

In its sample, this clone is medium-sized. CDR3 bases: TGTGCCAGCAGTGGGACAGGGGGCGACACCGGGGAGCTGTTTTTT. It specifies CASSGTGGDTGELFF. This rearrangement joins TRBV6-1 to TRBJ2-2; TRBD1 matches at 11 bases. Germline CDR1 reads MNHNS; CDR2 reads SASEGT. The junction had 1 base not matched to a gene; V was cut back by 4 bases and J by 3 bases. CDR3 length: 15 residues.

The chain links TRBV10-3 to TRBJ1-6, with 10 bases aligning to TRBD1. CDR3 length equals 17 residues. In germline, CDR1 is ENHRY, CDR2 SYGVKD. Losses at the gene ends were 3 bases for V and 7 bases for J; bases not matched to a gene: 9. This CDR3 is CAISDPGQGFSNSPLHF. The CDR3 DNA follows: TGTGCCATCAGTGATCCGGGACAGGGGTTTTCCAATTCACCCCTCCACTTT.

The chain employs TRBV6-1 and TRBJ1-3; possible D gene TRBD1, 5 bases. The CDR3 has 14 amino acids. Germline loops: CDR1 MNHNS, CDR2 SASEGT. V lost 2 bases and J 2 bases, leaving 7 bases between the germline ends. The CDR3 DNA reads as TGTGCCAGCAGTGAATCAGGGACTGGAAACACCATATATTTT. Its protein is CASSESGTGNTIYF.

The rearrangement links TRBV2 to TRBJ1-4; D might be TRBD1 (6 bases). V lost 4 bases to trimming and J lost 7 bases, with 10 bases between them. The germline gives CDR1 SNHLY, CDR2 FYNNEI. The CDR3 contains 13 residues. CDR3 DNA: TGTGCCAGCAGTGGACAGGCGGGTGAAAAACTGTTTTTT. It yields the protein CASSGQAGEKLFF. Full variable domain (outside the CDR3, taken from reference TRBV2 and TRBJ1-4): EPEVTQTPSHQVTQMGQEVILRCVPISNHLYFYWYRQILGQKVEFLVSFYNNEISEKSEIFDDQFSVERPDGSNFTLKIRSTKLEDSAMYFCASSGQAGEKLFFGSGTQLSVL.

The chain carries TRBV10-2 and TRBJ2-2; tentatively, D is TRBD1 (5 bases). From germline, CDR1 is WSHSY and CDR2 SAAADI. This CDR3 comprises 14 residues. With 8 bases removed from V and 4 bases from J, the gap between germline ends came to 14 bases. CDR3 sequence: CASRAGIGTGELFF. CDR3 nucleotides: TGCGCCAGCCGGGCAGGGATCGGCACCGGGGAGCTGTTTTTT.

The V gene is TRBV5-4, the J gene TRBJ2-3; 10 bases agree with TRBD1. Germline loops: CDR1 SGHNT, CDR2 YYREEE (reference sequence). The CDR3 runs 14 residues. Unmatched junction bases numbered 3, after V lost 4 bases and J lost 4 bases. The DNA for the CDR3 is TGTGCCAGCAGCAGGACAGGGGGTCCAGATACGCAGTATTTT. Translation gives CASSRTGGPDTQYF.

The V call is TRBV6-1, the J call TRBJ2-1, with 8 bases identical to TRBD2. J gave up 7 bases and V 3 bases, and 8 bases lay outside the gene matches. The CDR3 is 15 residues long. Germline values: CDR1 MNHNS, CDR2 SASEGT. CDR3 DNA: TGTGCCAGCAGTGATGCTGCGGGAGGATATAATGAGCAGTTCTTC. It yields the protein CASSDAAGGYNEQFF.

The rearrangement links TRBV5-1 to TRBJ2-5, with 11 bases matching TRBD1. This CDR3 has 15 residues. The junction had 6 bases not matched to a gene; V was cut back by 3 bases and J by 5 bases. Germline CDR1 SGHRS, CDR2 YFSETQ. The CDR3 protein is CASSWTGGSFETQYF. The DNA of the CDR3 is TGCGCCAGCAGCTGGACAGGGGGCAGTTTCGAGACCCAGTACTTC.

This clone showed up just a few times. The CDR3 nucleotides are TGTGCCAGCAGCCCCCGAACAGGTCCCTATAATTCACCCCTCCACTTT. It translates to CASSPRTGPYNSPLHF. The J gene is TRBJ1-6, the V gene TRBV7-8, with a tentative D call TRBD1 (5 bases). Germline V lookup: CDR1 SGHVS, CDR2 FQNEAQ. Trimming left V 5 bases short and J 2 bases short, with 13 bases between. The CDR3 is made up of 16 amino acids.

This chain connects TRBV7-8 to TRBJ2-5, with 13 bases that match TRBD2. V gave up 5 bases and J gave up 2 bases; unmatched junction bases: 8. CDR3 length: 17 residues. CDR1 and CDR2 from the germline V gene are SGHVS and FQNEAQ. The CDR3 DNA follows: TGTGCCAGCAGCCTTGGACTAGCGGGAGCCTCTCAAGAGACCCAGTACTTC. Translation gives CASSLGLAGASQETQYF.

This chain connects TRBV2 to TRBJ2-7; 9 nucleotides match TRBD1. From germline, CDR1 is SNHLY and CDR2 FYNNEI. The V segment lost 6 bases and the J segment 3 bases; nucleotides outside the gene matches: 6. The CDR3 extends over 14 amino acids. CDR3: CASSPGTGSYEQYF. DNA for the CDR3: TGTGCCAGCAGCCCCGGGACAGGGAGCTACGAGCAGTACTTC.

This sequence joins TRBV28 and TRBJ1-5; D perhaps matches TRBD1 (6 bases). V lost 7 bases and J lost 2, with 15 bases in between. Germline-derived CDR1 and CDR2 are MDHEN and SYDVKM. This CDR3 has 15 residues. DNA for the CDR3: TGTGCCAGCATTAGGGGGGGTGAAGGCAATCAGCCCCAGCATTTT. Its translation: CASIRGGEGNQPQHF.

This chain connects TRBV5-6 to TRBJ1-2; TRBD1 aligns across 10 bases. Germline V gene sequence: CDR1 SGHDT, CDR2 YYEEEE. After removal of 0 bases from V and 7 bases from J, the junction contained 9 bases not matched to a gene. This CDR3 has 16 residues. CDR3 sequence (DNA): TGTGCCAGCAGCTTGGAGCTGGAGACAGGGGGCTCTGGCTACACCTTC. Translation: CASSLELETGGSGYTF.

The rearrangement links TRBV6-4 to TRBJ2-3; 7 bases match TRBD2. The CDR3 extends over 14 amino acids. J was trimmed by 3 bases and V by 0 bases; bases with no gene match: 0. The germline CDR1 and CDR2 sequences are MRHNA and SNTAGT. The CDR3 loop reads CASSDSRETDTQYF. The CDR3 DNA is TGTGCCAGCAGTGACTCGCGGGAGACAGATACGCAGTATTTT.

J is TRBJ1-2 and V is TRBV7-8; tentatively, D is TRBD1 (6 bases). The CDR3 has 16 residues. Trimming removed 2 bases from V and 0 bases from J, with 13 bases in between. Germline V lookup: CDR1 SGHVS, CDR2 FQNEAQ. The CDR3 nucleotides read TGTGCCAGCAGCTTAACCCGGACAGTGACTAACTATGGCTACACCTTC. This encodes CASSLTRTVTNYGYTF.

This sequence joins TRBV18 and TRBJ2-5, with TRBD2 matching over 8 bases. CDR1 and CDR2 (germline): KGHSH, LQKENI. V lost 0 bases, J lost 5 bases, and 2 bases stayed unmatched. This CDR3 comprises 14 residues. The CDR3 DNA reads TGTGCCAGCTCACCACCTCCGGGAGGGGAGACCCAGTACTTC. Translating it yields CASSPPPGGETQYF.

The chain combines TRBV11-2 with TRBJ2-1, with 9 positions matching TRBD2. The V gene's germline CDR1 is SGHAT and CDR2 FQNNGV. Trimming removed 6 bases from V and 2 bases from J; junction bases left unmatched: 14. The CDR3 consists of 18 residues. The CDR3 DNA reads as TGTGCCAGCAGTTTCCGGCTAGCGGGAAGCATCACCTACAATGAGCAGTTCTTC. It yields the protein CASSFRLAGSITYNEQFF.

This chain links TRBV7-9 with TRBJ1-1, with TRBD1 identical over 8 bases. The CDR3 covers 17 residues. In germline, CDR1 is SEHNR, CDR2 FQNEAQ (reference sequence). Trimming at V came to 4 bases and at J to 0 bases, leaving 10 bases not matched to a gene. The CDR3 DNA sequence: TGTGCCAGCAGCTCCACGACACACAGGGGGGTGAACACTGAAGCTTTCTTT. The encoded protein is CASSSTTHRGVNTEAFF.

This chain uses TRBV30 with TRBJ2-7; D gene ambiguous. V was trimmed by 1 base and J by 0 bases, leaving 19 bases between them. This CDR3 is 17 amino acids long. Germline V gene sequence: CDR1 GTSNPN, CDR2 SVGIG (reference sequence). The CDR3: CAWSAISSAITSYEQYF. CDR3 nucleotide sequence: TGTGCCTGGAGTGCAATCTCCAGTGCAATAACCTCCTACGAGCAGTACTTC.

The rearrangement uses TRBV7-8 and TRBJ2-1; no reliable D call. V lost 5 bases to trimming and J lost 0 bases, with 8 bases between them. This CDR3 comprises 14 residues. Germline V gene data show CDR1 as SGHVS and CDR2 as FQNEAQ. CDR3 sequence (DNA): TGTGCCAGCAGCAGAAAGCACTCCTACAATGAGCAGTTCTTC. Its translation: CASSRKHSYNEQFF. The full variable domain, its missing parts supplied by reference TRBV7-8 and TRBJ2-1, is GAGVSQSPRYKVAKRGQDVALRCDPISGHVSLFWYQQALGQGPEFLTYFQNEAQLDKSGLPSDRFFAERPEGSVSTLKIQRTQQEDSAVYLCASSRKHSYNEQFFGPGTRLTVL.

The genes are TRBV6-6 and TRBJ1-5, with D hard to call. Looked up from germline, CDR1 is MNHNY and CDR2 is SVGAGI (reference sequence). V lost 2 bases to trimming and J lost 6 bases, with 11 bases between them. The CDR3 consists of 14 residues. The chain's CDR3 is CASSYEGSSQPQHF. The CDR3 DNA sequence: TGTGCCAGCAGTTACGAGGGCTCAAGTCAGCCCCAGCATTTT.

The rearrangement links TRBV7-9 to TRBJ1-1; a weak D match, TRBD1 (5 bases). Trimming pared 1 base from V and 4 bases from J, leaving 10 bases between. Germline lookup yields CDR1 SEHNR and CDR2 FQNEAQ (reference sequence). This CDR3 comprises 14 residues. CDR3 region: CASSLEGYGTEAFF. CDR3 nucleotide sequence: TGTGCCAGCAGCTTAGAGGGGTACGGCACTGAAGCTTTCTTT.

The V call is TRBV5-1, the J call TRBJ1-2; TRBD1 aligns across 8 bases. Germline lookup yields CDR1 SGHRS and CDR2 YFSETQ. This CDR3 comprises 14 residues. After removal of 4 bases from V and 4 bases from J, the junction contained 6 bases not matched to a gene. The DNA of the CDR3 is TGCGCCAGCAGCCCACAGGGGGTGGGCTATGGCTACACCTTC. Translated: CASSPQGVGYGYTF. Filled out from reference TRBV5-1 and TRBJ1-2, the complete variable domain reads KAGVTQTPRYLIKTRGQQVTLSCSPISGHRSVSWYQQTPGQGLQFLFEYFSETQRNKGNFPGRFSGRQFSNSRSEMNVSTLELGDSALYLCASSPQGVGYGYTFGSGTRLTVV.

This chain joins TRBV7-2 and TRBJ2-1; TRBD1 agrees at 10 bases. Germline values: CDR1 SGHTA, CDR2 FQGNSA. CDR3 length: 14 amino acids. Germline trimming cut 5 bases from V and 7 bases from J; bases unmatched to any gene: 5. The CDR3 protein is CASSTRTGGNEQFF. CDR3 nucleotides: TGTGCCAGCAGCACAAGGACAGGGGGTAATGAGCAGTTCTTC.

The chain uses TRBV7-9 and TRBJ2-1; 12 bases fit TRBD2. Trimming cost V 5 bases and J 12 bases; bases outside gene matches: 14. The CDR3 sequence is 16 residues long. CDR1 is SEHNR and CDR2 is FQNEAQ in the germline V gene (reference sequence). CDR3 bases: TGTGCCAGCAGCCCCATTTCTAGCGGGAGGGGTTTTGGGCAGTTCTTC. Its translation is CASSPISSGRGFGQFF.

As DNA, the CDR3 is TGCGCCAGCAGCCAAGATCTAGGCACATACACTGAAGCTTTCTTT. Residues: CASSQDLGTYTEAFF. The J gene is TRBJ1-1, the V gene TRBV4-3, with D unresolved. The V and J ends lost 0 bases and 3 bases respectively, with 11 bases between them. The CDR3 covers 15 residues. Germline values: CDR1 LGHNA, CDR2 YSLEER.